This entry lists 10 T cell receptor beta chains sequenced from one sample in a study of identical twins. TCRdb re-called the 5' RACE reads with MiXCR, one entry per CDR3 protein. The sample has about 890,000 distinct CDR3 sequences; 10% to 15% are singletons. A further study also used this sample, focusing on yellow fever vaccine responses in identical twins.

The specimen sequenced was PBMCs. These receptors came from a woman aged 18-29 years in good health.

The V gene is TRBV28, the J gene TRBJ1-6; a possible D gene is TRBD1 (5 bases). The length of the CDR3 is 14 residues. V lost 5 bases and J 6 bases, leaving 11 bases between the germline ends. Germline CDR1 reads MDHEN; CDR2 reads SYDVKM. For the CDR3, the DNA is TGTGCCAGCAGTCTGCCAGGGATTAATTCACCCCTCCACTTT. Residues: CASSLPGINSPLHF.

CDR3 in amino acids: CASSYKRGGEETQYF. As DNA, the CDR3 is TGTGCCAGCAGTTATAAGCGGGGGGGGGAAGAGACCCAGTACTTC. J is TRBJ2-5 and V is TRBV6-5, with TRBD2 matching over 10 bases. Germline CDR1 and CDR2: MNHEY and SVGAGI. This CDR3 has 15 residues. Trimming took 3 bases from V and 3 from J; bases not matched to a gene: 4.

J is TRBJ2-1 and V is TRBV18, with TRBD1 identical over 8 bases. This CDR3 comprises 20 residues. In germline, CDR1 is KGHSH, CDR2 LQKENI. Trimming took 0 bases from V and 5 from J; bases not matched to a gene: 18. The CDR3 coding sequence is TGTGCCAGCTCACCACCGATTGGGCAGGGGGCCTTCCACTTTCACAATGAGCAGTTCTTC. Translating it yields CASSPPIGQGAFHFHNEQFF.

This clonotype has more than one count but fewer than ten. CDR3 sequence reads: CASSVGVAGAETQYF. In DNA form, the CDR3 reads TGTGCCAGCAGCGTAGGAGTAGCGGGAGCTGAGACCCAGTACTTC. This chain joins TRBV9 and TRBJ2-5, with 9 bases that match TRBD2. Unmatched junction bases numbered 5, after V lost 0 bases and J lost 5 bases. The CDR3 has 15 residues. CDR1 and CDR2 from the germline V gene are SGDLS and YYNGEE.

The chain has TRBV11-2 and TRBJ2-2; D is ambiguous. CDR3 length equals 11 residues. CDR1 is SGHAT and CDR2 is FQNNGV in the germline V gene. Trimming removed 5 bases at V and 8 bases at J, with 6 bases between. The CDR3 region has the DNA TGTGCCAGCAGCCCTCAAGGGGAGCTGTTTTTT. This codes for CASSPQGELFF.

Note on this clonotype: The junction departs from germline at one end; a sequencing error may be responsible. J is TRBJ2-7 and V is TRBV3-1; 8 bases are shared with TRBD2. The CDR3 runs 15 residues. The germline V gene encodes CDR1 LGHDT and CDR2 YNNKEL (reference sequence). CDR3 protein: CASCQGTRMVYEQYF. In nucleotides, the CDR3 is TGTGCCAGCTGCCAAGGGACTAGAATGGTCTACGAGCAGTACTTC.

The chain is built from TRBV5-1 and TRBJ2-5; 15 nucleotides match TRBD2. The CDR3 runs to 18 residues. After removal of 4 bases from V and 1 base from J, the junction contained 8 bases not matched to a gene. Germline-derived CDR1 and CDR2 are SGHRS and YFSETQ. The DNA of the CDR3 is TGCGCCAGCAGCGCCGGACTAGCGGGAGGGAGAAGCCAAGAGACCCAGTACTTC. This encodes CASSAGLAGGRSQETQYF.

This clonotype was counted between two and nine times. V is TRBV6-1 and J is TRBJ2-3, with D maybe TRBD1 (5 bases). The V gene's germline CDR1 is MNHNS and CDR2 SASEGT. There are 14 residues in the CDR3. Trimming pared 10 bases from V and 2 bases from J, leaving 16 bases between. The CDR3 loop reads CATRWGKTTDTQYF. The CDR3 coding sequence is TGTGCCACCCGATGGGGCAAGACCACAGATACGCAGTATTTT.

There are a few counts of this clonotype. The CDR3 reads CSVKDPASYGYTF. CDR3 in DNA: TGCAGCGTCAAAGACCCAGCGAGCTATGGCTACACCTTC. The chain combines TRBV29-1 with TRBJ1-2; D is uncertain. V was clipped by 6 bases and J by 4 bases, with 15 bases between them. The CDR3 length is 13 residues. Looked up from germline, CDR1 is SQVTM and CDR2 is ANQGSEA.

This clonotype came up a few times. The V and J genes are TRBV2 and TRBJ2-4; D possibly corresponds to TRBD2 (6 bases). The CDR3 has 17 residues. V dropped 5 bases and J dropped 3 bases, with 20 bases sitting between them. Germline lookup yields CDR1 SNHLY and CDR2 FYNNEI. The CDR3 DNA is TGTGCCAGCAGTAATACCTGGGCAGGGAGGAACAAAAACATTCAGTACTTC. Encoded protein: CASSNTWAGRNKNIQYF.